This TCR beta chain was captured by sequencing in a study of shared clonotypes between healthy human individuals. Study-wide points: It was only blood that was sampled, and tissue repertoires likely differ. With few donors, the genetic and exposure-history diversity represented was limited.

Trimming removed 4 bases at V and 2 bases at J, with 17 bases between. CDR1 MGHRA and CDR2 YSYEKL come from the germline V gene. The CDR3 consists of 16 residues. The table came from immunoSEQ multiplex PCR; TCRdb's copy has only in-frame clones and leaves some out. The sample includes under 2,500,000 clones, approximately 96% of them seen just once. For this clone: Antigen specificity is unknown.

The chain carries TRBV4-1 and TRBJ2-5, with D possibly being TRBD2 (5 bases). The TCR comes from a man between 18 and 29 years old in good health. Sequencing input: naive CD4+ T cells sorted from blood. Subset described: CD45RA+ positively selected. CDR3 in amino acids: CASSRTPLGAQETQYF. CDR3 DNA sequence: TGCGCCAGCAGCCGAACCCCATTGGGAGCGCAAGAGACCCAGTACTTC.